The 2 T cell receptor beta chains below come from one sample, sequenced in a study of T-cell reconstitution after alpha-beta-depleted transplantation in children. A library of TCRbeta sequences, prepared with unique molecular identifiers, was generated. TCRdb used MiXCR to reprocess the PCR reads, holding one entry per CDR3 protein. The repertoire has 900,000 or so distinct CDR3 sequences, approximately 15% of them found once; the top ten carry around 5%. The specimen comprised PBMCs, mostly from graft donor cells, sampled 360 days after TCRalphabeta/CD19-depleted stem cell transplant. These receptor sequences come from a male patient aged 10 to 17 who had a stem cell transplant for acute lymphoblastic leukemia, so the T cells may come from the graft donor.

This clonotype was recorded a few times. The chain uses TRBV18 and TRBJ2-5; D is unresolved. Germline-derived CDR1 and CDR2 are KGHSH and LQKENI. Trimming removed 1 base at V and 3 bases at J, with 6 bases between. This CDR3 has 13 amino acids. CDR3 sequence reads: CASSPLQEETQYF. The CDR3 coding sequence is TGTGCCAGCTCACCACTACAAGAAGAGACCCAGTACTTC.

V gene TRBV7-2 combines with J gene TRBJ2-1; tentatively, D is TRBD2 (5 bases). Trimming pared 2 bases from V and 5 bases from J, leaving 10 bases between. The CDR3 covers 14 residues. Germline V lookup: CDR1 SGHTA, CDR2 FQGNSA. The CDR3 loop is CASSLWRNHNEQFF. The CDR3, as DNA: TGTGCCAGCAGCTTATGGAGGAACCACAATGAGCAGTTCTTC.